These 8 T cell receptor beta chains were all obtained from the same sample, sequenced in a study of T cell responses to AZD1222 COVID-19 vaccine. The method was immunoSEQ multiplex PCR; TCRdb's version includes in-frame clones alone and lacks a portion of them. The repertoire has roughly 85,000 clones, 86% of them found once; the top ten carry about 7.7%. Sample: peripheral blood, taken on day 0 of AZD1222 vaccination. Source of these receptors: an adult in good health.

CDR3 in DNA: TGCGCCAGCAGCCCCGGGACAGGGGGACGGGAGCAGTACTTC. Encoded protein: CASSPGTGGREQYF. The chain carries TRBV5-1 and TRBJ2-7; 11 bases match TRBD1. Trimming at V came to 4 bases and at J to 7 bases, leaving 7 bases not matched to a gene. Germline CDR1 reads SGHRS; CDR2 reads YFSETQ. The length of the CDR3 is 14 residues.

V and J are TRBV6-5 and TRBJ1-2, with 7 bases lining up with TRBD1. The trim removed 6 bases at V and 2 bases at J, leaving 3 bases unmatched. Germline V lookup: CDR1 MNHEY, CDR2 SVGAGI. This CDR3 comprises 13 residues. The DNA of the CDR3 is TGTGCCAGCAGAGGGACAGTGAACTATGGCTACACCTTC. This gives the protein CASRGTVNYGYTF.

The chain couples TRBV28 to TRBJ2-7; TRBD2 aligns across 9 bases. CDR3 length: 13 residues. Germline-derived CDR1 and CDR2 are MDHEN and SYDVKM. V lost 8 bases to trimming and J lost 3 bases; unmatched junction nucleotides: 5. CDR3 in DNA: TGTGCCAGCGTCGGGACTAGCAGCTACGAGCAGTACTTC. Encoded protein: CASVGTSSYEQYF.

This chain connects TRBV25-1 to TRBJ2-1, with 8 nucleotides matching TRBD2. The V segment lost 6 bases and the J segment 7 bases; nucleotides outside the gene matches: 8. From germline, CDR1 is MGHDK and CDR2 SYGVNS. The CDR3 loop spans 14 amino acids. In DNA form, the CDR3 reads TGTGCCAGCAGCCAGTTGACTAGCGAGAATGAGCAGTTCTTC. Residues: CASSQLTSENEQFF.

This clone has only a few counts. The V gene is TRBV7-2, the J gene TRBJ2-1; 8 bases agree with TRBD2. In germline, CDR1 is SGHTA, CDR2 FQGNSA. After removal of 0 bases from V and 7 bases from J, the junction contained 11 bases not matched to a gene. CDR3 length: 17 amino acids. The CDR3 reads CASSLAAGGAGGNEQFF. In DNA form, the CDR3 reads TGTGCCAGCAGCTTAGCTGCCGGAGGGGCGGGAGGAAATGAGCAGTTCTTC.

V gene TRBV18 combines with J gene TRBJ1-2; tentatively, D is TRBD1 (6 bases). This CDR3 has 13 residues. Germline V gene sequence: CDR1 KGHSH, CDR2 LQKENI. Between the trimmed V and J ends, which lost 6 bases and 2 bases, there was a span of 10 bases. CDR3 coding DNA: TGTGCCAGCTCTCAGGGGTTAAACTATGGCTACACCTTC. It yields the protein CASSQGLNYGYTF.

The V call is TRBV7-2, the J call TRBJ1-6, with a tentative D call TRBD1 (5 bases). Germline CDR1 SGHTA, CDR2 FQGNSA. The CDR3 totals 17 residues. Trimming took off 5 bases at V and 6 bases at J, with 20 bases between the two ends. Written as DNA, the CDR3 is TGTGCCAGCAGCCCCTTAGGGGCCCCGGCACCTAATTCACCCCTCCACTTT. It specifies CASSPLGAPAPNSPLHF.

CDR3 region: CASSLQQPVDSPLHF. DNA of the CDR3: TGCGCCAGCAGCTTGCAACAGCCGGTGGATTCACCCCTCCACTTT. V and J are TRBV5-1 and TRBJ1-6; unclear D gene. Trimming stripped 1 base from V and 8 bases from J, with 13 bases between. In germline, CDR1 is SGHRS, CDR2 YFSETQ. The CDR3 loop spans 15 amino acids. Drawing the rest from reference TRBV5-1 and TRBJ1-6, the complete variable domain is KAGVTQTPRYLIKTRGQQVTLSCSPISGHRSVSWYQQTPGQGLQFLFEYFSETQRNKGNFPGRFSGRQFSNSRSEMNVSTLELGDSALYLCASSLQQPVDSPLHFGNGTRLTVT.